This TCR beta chain was observed in a study of cytomegalovirus exposure and HLA in healthy donors. Findings and caveats of the study: In a later analysis, most CMV-associated TCR beta chains appeared HLA-restricted. Rarity characterized most TCR sequences, yet some public TCRs appeared in many donors.

Between the trimmed V and J ends, which lost 0 bases and 3 bases, there was a span of 12 bases. CDR3 length equals 15 residues. Germline V gives CDR1 SQVTM, CDR2 ANQGSEA. A multiplex PCR was run with 60 Vbeta primers and 13 Jbeta primers. Only in-frame clones appear in the TCRdb table, and some are missing; sequencing was by immunoSEQ multiplex PCR. The sample carries 250,000 or so clones, around 90% recorded once. Comments on this clone: What it binds is not known.

J is TRBJ2-1 and V is TRBV29-1; possibly TRBD2 for D (6 bases). Sequencing was done on a sample of PBMCs. The clonotype originates from a girl aged 2 to 9 in good health and CMV-seronegative. The CDR3 nucleotides are TGCAGCGTTGAAGAAAATCCGGACTACTACAATGAGCAGTTCTTC. It yields the protein CSVEENPDYYNEQFF.